The 14 T cell receptor beta chains presented below share a single source sample, sequenced in a study of T cell responses to AZD1222 COVID-19 vaccine. Data came from immunoSEQ multiplex PCR; TCRdb stores just in-frame clones and leaves some out. The sample lists roughly 170,000 clones; about nine tenths were seen once. The sequencing used peripheral blood, collected on day 0 of AZD1222 vaccination. Receptors were obtained from an adult in good health.

This chain links TRBV6-7 with TRBJ1-5, with TRBD1 matching 10 bases. TRBV6-7 is placed among ORFs of uncertain function. CDR3 length: 21 amino acids. Trimming took 0 bases from V and 2 from J; bases not matched to a gene: 16. CDR3 nucleotides: TGTGCCAGCAGTTACTCGCTTCCCGGGACAGGGGTTGGGTACGGCAATCAGCCCCAGCATTTT. Its translation is CASSYSLPGTGVGYGNQPQHF.

V usage is TRBV18 and J usage is TRBJ1-6, with 10 bases fitting TRBD1. Per the germline V gene, CDR1 is KGHSH and CDR2 is LQKENI. J lost 8 bases, V lost 6 bases, and 4 bases had no gene match. The CDR3 is 14 residues long. CDR3: CASSPGTGDSPLHF. CDR3 nucleotides: TGTGCCAGCTCGCCCGGGACAGGGGATTCACCCCTCCACTTT.

The V and J genes are TRBV7-9 and TRBJ1-1; TRBD1 agrees at 10 bases. The junction had 5 bases not matched to a gene; V was cut back by 4 bases and J by 0 bases. The CDR3 length is 16 residues. Per germline, CDR1 SEHNR and CDR2 FQNEAQ (reference sequence). CDR3 loop: CASSSGGQGLNTEAFF. CDR3 sequence (DNA): TGTGCCAGCAGCTCGGGGGGACAGGGGTTGAACACTGAAGCTTTCTTT.

This chain joins TRBV7-2 and TRBJ2-7; D tentatively fits TRBD1 or TRBD2 (6 bases each). This CDR3 spans 15 amino acids. Trimming pared 0 bases from V and 3 bases from J, leaving 12 bases between. CDR1 and CDR2 (germline): SGHTA, FQGNSA. The CDR3 DNA reads as TGTGCCAGCAGCTTAGCTCCCGGGGGCCTCTACGAGCAGTACTTC. Translated: CASSLAPGGLYEQYF.

The chain is built from TRBV15 and TRBJ2-1; D is unclear. V lost 0 bases and J lost 7, with 4 bases in between. From germline, CDR1 is LNHNV and CDR2 YYDKDF (reference sequence). The CDR3 is made up of 12 amino acids. This CDR3 is CATSRDGNEQFF. Here the CDR3 DNA reads TGTGCCACCAGCAGAGATGGAAATGAGCAGTTCTTC.

Of note for this clone: The sample has other DNA sequences that encode this CDR3 too. The rearrangement uses TRBV18 and TRBJ1-2; D is uncertain. There are 13 residues in the CDR3. Between the trimmed V and J ends, which lost 3 bases and 7 bases, there was a span of 12 bases. Germline V gene lookup returns CDR1 KGHSH and CDR2 LQKENI. CDR3 sequence: CASSPSDTRGYTF. Written as DNA, the CDR3 is TGTGCCAGCTCACCTTCCGACACACGTGGCTACACCTTC.

This clone was recorded only once. CDR3 region: CASSPPGQGSGANVLTF. The CDR3 nucleotides read TGTGCCAGCAGCCCACCGGGACAGGGGTCTGGGGCCAACGTCCTGACTTTC. This sequence joins TRBV5-4 and TRBJ2-6; 10 nucleotides line up with TRBD1. V shed 4 bases, J shed 1 base, and the junction held 5 bases outside the gene matches. This CDR3 is 17 amino acids long. The V gene's germline CDR1 is SGHNT and CDR2 YYREEE (reference sequence).

The genes are TRBV18 and TRBJ2-7; D is unresolved. V dropped 5 bases and J dropped 2 bases, with 16 bases sitting between them. Germline V gene data show CDR1 as KGHSH and CDR2 as LQKENI. There are 15 residues in the CDR3. The CDR3 nucleotides read TGTGCCAGCTCAGGGCCCCCACTGGCTACCTACGAGCAGTACTTC. It translates to CASSGPPLATYEQYF.

V usage is TRBV20-1 and J usage is TRBJ1-4; 9 bases agree with TRBD1. There are 13 residues in the CDR3. Germline V lookup: CDR1 DFQATT, CDR2 SNEGSKA (reference sequence). The V gene end was trimmed by 4 bases and the J gene end by 7 bases; junction bases not matched to a gene: 4. The CDR3 region is CSATDRGGEKLFF. The CDR3, as DNA: TGCAGTGCTACTGACAGGGGGGGTGAAAAACTGTTTTTT.

The chain uses TRBV11-3 and TRBJ1-5; 8 nucleotides match TRBD1. The V gene's germline CDR1 is SGHNT and CDR2 YENEEA. Germline trimming cut 7 bases from V and 1 base from J; bases unmatched to any gene: 9. This CDR3 is built from 16 residues. The CDR3 sequence is CASTGQGSGSNQPQHF. The CDR3 nucleotides read TGTGCCAGCACCGGACAGGGATCGGGCAGCAATCAGCCCCAGCATTTT.

V and J are TRBV4-3 and TRBJ2-1; D might be TRBD1 or TRBD2, each matching 5 bases. This CDR3 comprises 20 residues. Germline values: CDR1 LGHNA, CDR2 YSLEER. V shed 2 bases and J shed 2 bases, with 25 bases lying between them. The CDR3 region has the DNA TGCGCCAGCAGCCAACCACTAAGAGGGCAGAGCAGGGACCCCTACAATGAGCAGTTCTTC. Translating gives CASSQPLRGQSRDPYNEQFF.

J is TRBJ2-5 and V is TRBV6-2 or TRBV6-3, with a tentative D call TRBD2 (5 bases). This CDR3 comprises 15 residues. Deletions cut 0 bases from V and 2 bases from J, with 10 bases between. Germline V gene lookup returns CDR1 MNHEY and CDR2 SVGEGT. The CDR3 DNA reads as TGTGCCAGCAGTTACTCGAAACTAGAACAAGAGACCCAGTACTTC. Residues: CASSYSKLEQETQYF.

The V and J genes are TRBV5-1 and TRBJ1-3; D unclear. The germline V gene encodes CDR1 SGHRS and CDR2 YFSETQ. This CDR3 spans 17 amino acids. Trimming removed 4 bases at V and 0 bases at J, with 17 bases between. The CDR3 here is CASSLRPAPSSGNTIYF. CDR3 nucleotides: TGCGCCAGCAGCCTAAGACCAGCACCTAGCTCTGGAAACACCATATATTTT.

This rearrangement joins TRBV5-4 to TRBJ1-2; D remains ambiguous. The CDR3 extends over 13 amino acids. Germline CDR1 is SGHNT and CDR2 is YYREEE (reference sequence). V was clipped by 1 base and J by 6 bases, with 10 bases between them. The CDR3 DNA reads TGTGCCAGCAGCTTGCCCCGGGTAGATGGCTACACCTTC. Translation: CASSLPRVDGYTF.